This T cell receptor beta chain was retrieved from a study of T cell changes during pregnancy in multiple sclerosis. Sequenced by immunoSEQ multiplex PCR; TCRdb stores in-frame clones only, minus some. The sample lists some 63,000 clones, 90% to 95% occurring once. Trimming at V came to 3 bases and at J to 1 base, leaving 10 bases not matched to a gene. Germline-derived CDR1 and CDR2 are ENHRY and SYGVKD. The CDR3 is 17 residues long. This sequence joins TRBV10-3 and TRBJ2-7, with TRBD1 matching over 9 bases. The receptor was derived from a female donor with multiple sclerosis, enrolled in a pregnancy study. The source was peripheral blood, collected before pregnancy. The CDR3 DNA reads as TGTGCCATCAGTGACCCGCCGGGACAGGGATTTTCCTACGAGCAGTACTTC. Translating it yields CAISDPPGQGFSYEQYF.